Here is one T cell receptor (beta chain) with its context. What antigen it recognizes has not been identified. Per-base qualities were not stored, and no clone one base away is much larger. Compared with germline, V lacks 4 bases and J lacks 1 base; bases without a gene match: 9. The CDR3 numbers 15 residues from cysteine through phenylalanine. The retained sequence is limited to the CDR3, 45 bases, with the frame set at the first base. Via the germline V gene, CDR1 is SQVTM and CDR2 ANQGSEA. Patients with hyperthyroidism were aged 18 to 65 years, had been newly diagnosed, and had a disease duration of less than 2 months. Patients with other autoimmune diseases, uncontrolled infections, pregnancy or lactation were excluded. Diagnosis was based on clinical symptoms, serum thyroxine, TRAb, thyroid ultrasound and orbital computed tomography. Total RNA was extracted with Trizol reagent and quality-checked on an Agilent 2100 Bioanalyzer.

For repertoire sequencing, TCR beta CDR3 regions were amplified from RNA transcripts. A first-round RT-PCR used HTBI primers with the Qiagen OneStep RT-PCR kit, followed by a second-round multiplex PCR, size selection and purification. The libraries underwent paired-end sequencing with 100 bp reads on an Illumina HiSeq2000. The authors' analysis ran thus. SOAPnuke was used to process the reads, throwing out any read that had adapters, had uncalled bases, had a mean Phred below 15, or lacked an exact constant-primer or identifier match. High-quality paired reads were merged with COPE v1.2.5. Each unique nucleotide sequence was treated as a clonotype, and MiTCR v1.1 was used to align the clonotypes to the IMGT TRB V, D and J references. Only V-J combinations with frequency above 0.0001 were analysed, covering around 99% of repertoires. A TCR clonal expansion and chaos score per V-J combination was defined as the ratio of F50 clonal expansion to chaos observed in the TCRdist matrix. Welch's t-statistics and random forest were used to reduce the features to 10 to 15 V-J combinations, which were then used as input to a naive Bayes classifier. Thyroid-blood repertoire similarity was quantified with the Morisita-Horn index. The raw public data were reprocessed by TCRdb itself: fastp quality trimming at Q25, MiXCR clonotype calling, in-frame beta chains only. Every entry covers one CDR3 protein and lists the most common genes and DNA from its rows. Here the V and J calls rest on TCRdb's processing, not on the authors' analysis. In this sample the table shows 1 million to 1.3 million distinct CDR3 sequences, about two fifths of which occur a single time. The ten most abundant clones make up 8.5% to 14% of the sample.

These data are taken from a study of Graves' ophthalmopathy and Graves' hyperthyroidism (dated 2018 in TCRdb). As for the study more broadly: Hyperthyroidism was defined as stable when no progression to ophthalmopathy occurred within 18 months of follow-up. To tell Graves' ophthalmopathy apart from Graves' hyperthyroidism, and to predict which patients would progress to ophthalmopathy, the study relied on TCR beta repertoire signatures. In total, approximately 130 blood samples were TCR-sequenced: around 42 ophthalmopathy, about 75 hyperthyroidism and roughly 17 hyperthyroidism-to-ophthalmopathy patients. To explore V-J signatures that distinguish ophthalmopathy from hyperthyroidism, a discovery set of about a hundred patients was enrolled, made up of 40 to 45 with ophthalmopathy and fewer than 60 with stable hyperthyroidism. For independent validation, a separate cohort was made up of some 19 hyperthyroidism patients plus 17 patients who later progressed from hyperthyroidism to ophthalmopathy. In more than five hyperthyroidism patients, the T-cell repertoires found in thyroid tissue were compared with those found in blood. Following sampling, methimazole starting at 30 mg daily was administered to hyperthyroidism patients, and high-dose intravenous methylprednisolone was administered to ophthalmopathy patients.

The full study reports these points: Among expanded thyroid clonotypes with frequency above 0.001, most also showed up in blood, which suggests that blood repertoires may reflect the thyroid immune response. In cross-validation, the 13-signature model distinguished ophthalmopathy from stable hyperthyroidism with around 90% sensitivity and 81.08% specificity, while in the test set the corresponding values were around 79% and 71%. Sample size was not statistically predetermined, and group allocation was not concealed from the investigators. In validation, the model predicted ophthalmopathy progression with 70.59% sensitivity and roughly 72% specificity; about a dozen predicted patients were CT-confirmed with GO in a median of approximately 6.5 months.

The sequence links TRBV29-1 to TRBJ1-1; 7 junctional bases match TRBD1. This TCR was recovered from an adult man with Graves' hyperthyroidism. The sample comprised peripheral blood or thyroid tissue (not recorded which). The sequenced DNA: TGCAGCGTTGGTCTCCCCGGGACAGAGAACACTGAAGCTTTCTTT. Its product reads: CSVGLPGTENTEAFF.